The clone carrying this T cell receptor beta chain has a handful of counts. What it recognizes is unknown. After constant-region reverse-primer amplification, full-length variable regions underwent semi-nested PCR with Nested Universal Primer A. Using its own MiXCR run on the 5' RACE reads, TCRdb lists one record per CDR3 protein. The table lists 62,000 or so distinct CDR3 sequences, under 25% of them singletons, with 2.5% to 3.5% in the top ten. CDR1 SGHNT and CDR2 YENEEA come from the germline V gene. The length of the CDR3 is 16 residues. Trimming removed 2 bases from V and 4 bases from J, with 16 bases in between. Whole-study findings and limits: Tumor-infiltrating Treg TCR alpha and beta sequences overlapped most with tumor naive CD4+ T cells, then blood naive. In terms of TCR gene usage, tumor memory CD4+ T cells clustered together with blood and lymph node memory CD4+ cells, as well as with lymph node naive CD4+ cells. Whole repertoires were not studied in the larger cohort, only one V-J beta rearrangement.

This rearrangement joins TRBV11-3 to TRBJ2-3; D may be TRBD2 (5 bases). Material for sequencing was memory CD4+ T cells sorted from a lymph node. Subset here: memory CD4+ T cells, CD4+CD45RO+CD25-. This clonotype was obtained from a female donor with breast cancer. The CDR3 is CASSLMGAGGSDTQYF. The CDR3 nucleotides read TGTGCCAGCAGCTTAATGGGAGCCGGTGGGTCAGATACGCAGTATTTT.